This T cell receptor (beta chain) stems from a study of Graves' ophthalmopathy and Graves' hyperthyroidism. Study at large: The blood sample was drawn at first diagnosis and before any treatment.

Trimming took 7 bases from V and 3 from J; bases not matched to a gene: 5. There are 16 residues in the CDR3. CDR1 SEHNR and CDR2 FQNEAQ come from the germline V gene (reference sequence). Study-wide results and limits: Blood also harbored most expanded thyroid clonotypes above 0.001 frequency.

Sampling 10 ml of fresh peripheral blood provided the PBMCs. This clonotype was seen many times. Its antigen remains unknown. The authors amplified TCR beta CDR3 regions, and they did so from RNA transcripts for repertoire sequencing. First-round RT-PCR relied on HTBI primers, and a second-round multiplex PCR came next. TCRdb ran MiXCR on the multiplex PCR reads and lists one entry per CDR3 protein. The sample records about 500,000 distinct CDR3 sequences, approximately 14% being singletons. This rearrangement joins TRBV7-9 to TRBJ1-6, with 11 positions matching TRBD1. This clonotype originated in a woman aged 25 to 45 with Graves' ophthalmopathy. Sequences were obtained from blood. In DNA, the CDR3 is TGTGCCAGCATGAGGGACAGGGGGTTCTATAATTCACCCCTCCACTTT. Its translation is CASMRDRGFYNSPLHF.